Shown below are 14 T cell receptor beta chains from a single sample sequenced in a study of blood T cells in healthy people across ages. The second PCR ran about 6 to 12 cycles with a sample-barcoded 5' primer and J-beta primers. TCRdb processed the 5' RACE reads anew with MiXCR; each CDR3 protein has one entry. There are about 800,000 distinct CDR3 sequences in the sample; 20% to 30% occur only once, and approximately 3.7% lies in the top ten. This sample was also put to use in a study of T cells of mothers and their children.

Input material: blood. The receptors come from a boy aged 10-17 years in good health.

The CDR3 loop is CASSHDRRGELSYEQYF. DNA for the CDR3: TGTGCCAGCAGCCACGACCGAAGGGGGGAGTTGTCCTACGAGCAGTACTTC. The chain employs TRBV7-9 and TRBJ2-5; D possibly matches TRBD1 or TRBD2 (6 bases each). With the DNA end fitting TRBJ2-7 better, the J assignment may be wrong. The CDR3 covers 17 residues. Per germline, CDR1 SEHNR and CDR2 FQNEAQ (reference sequence).

This chain joins TRBV6-4 and TRBJ1-5; 12 bases are a match to TRBD1. Germline V lookup: CDR1 MRHNA, CDR2 SNTAGT. CDR3 length: 15 amino acids. After removal of 5 bases from V and 4 bases from J, the junction contained 3 bases not matched to a gene. CDR3 nucleotide sequence: TGTGCCAGCAGTATGGGACAGGGGGCTAATCAGCCCCAGCATTTT. Its translation: CASSMGQGANQPQHF.

This clonotype was seen a handful of times. The chain is built from TRBV12-3 or TRBV12-4 and TRBJ2-1; a weak D match, TRBD2 (5 bases). Deletions cut 2 bases from V and 7 bases from J, with 12 bases between. The CDR3 has 14 amino acids. This CDR3 reads CASSLTGIGNEQFF. The CDR3 bases are TGTGCCAGCAGTTTAACGGGGATTGGGAATGAGCAGTTCTTC.

The chain's CDR3 is CASSSRLAPSQRGVTDTQYF. The CDR3 DNA reads TGTGCCAGCAGCTCCCGGTTGGCCCCCTCCCAGCGGGGGGTCACAGATACGCAGTATTTT. The V call is TRBV12-3 or TRBV12-4, the J call TRBJ2-3; TRBD2 matches at 9 bases. V shed 6 bases and J 2 bases; nucleotides not matched to a gene: 21. The CDR3 is 20 residues long.

In its sample, this clonotype was seen a few times. The chain uses TRBV29-1 and TRBJ2-5; 9 bases agree with TRBD1. V trimming: 6 bases; J trimming: 4 bases; junction bases outside the gene matches: 12. Germline-derived CDR1 and CDR2 are SQVTM and ANQGSEA. The CDR3 contains 15 residues. The CDR3 nucleotides are TGCAGCGTCCGTGCCGGGACAGGGAAGGGAGAGACCCAGTACTTC. Protein sequence: CSVRAGTGKGETQYF.

V is TRBV29-1 and J is TRBJ2-2; 7 nucleotides match TRBD2. Trimming removed 7 bases from V and 3 bases from J; junction bases left unmatched: 17. Looked up from germline, CDR1 is SQVTM and CDR2 is ANQGSEA. The CDR3 loop spans 17 amino acids. Here the CDR3 reads CSAAGEKTGRYTGELFF. The CDR3 DNA reads TGCAGCGCTGCGGGGGAAAAAACCGGGAGATACACCGGGGAGCTGTTTTTT.

This clonotype has more than one count but fewer than ten. The chain uses TRBV7-2 and TRBJ2-5; 8 nucleotides line up with TRBD2. CDR1 is SGHTA, CDR2 FQGNSA, per germline. The trim removed 6 bases at V and 4 bases at J, leaving 7 bases unmatched. CDR3 size: 14 residues. This chain's CDR3 is CASRLERGRETQYF. CDR3 coding DNA: TGTGCCAGCAGGCTAGAGCGGGGGCGAGAGACCCAGTACTTC.

This clonotype turned up a few times. A read error may account for a junction end that differs from germline. V usage is TRBV20-1 and J usage is TRBJ2-7; weak D call: TRBD1 (5 bases). This CDR3 is built from 14 residues. Germline CDR1 reads DFQATT; CDR2 reads SNEGSKA (reference sequence). The CDR3 here is CSVRRQGSSYEQYF. CDR3 DNA: TGCAGTGTTAGACGCCAGGGTAGCTCCTACGAGCAGTACTTC.

The genes are TRBV2 and TRBJ2-5; 9 bases are a match to TRBD1. The CDR3 has 17 residues. V gave up 1 base and J gave up 1 base; unmatched junction bases: 7. Germline V lookup: CDR1 SNHLY, CDR2 FYNNEI. The CDR3 DNA sequence: TGTGCCAGCAGTGAAGTTGTTTGGGGACAGGGCCAAGAGACCCAGTACTTC. Protein sequence: CASSEVVWGQGQETQYF.

This clonotype was detected many times. The chain uses TRBV7-9 and TRBJ1-2, with a weak D call TRBD1 (5 bases). The CDR3 runs 14 residues. In germline, CDR1 is SEHNR, CDR2 FQNEAQ (reference sequence). V was pared by 1 base and J by 4 bases, with 10 bases between. CDR3 sequence: CASSLGQGSYGYTF. For the CDR3, the DNA is TGTGCCAGCAGCTTAGGGCAGGGAAGCTATGGCTACACCTTC.

This clonotype was counted a few times. The genes are TRBV12-3 or TRBV12-4 and TRBJ2-2, with D unclear. The CDR3 is made up of 15 amino acids. V was shortened by 6 bases and J by 4 bases, with 15 bases between the two germline ends. CDR3 amino acids: CASSPVGGGTGELFF. Written as DNA, the CDR3 is TGTGCCAGCAGCCCAGTTGGCGGCGGCACCGGGGAGCTGTTTTTT.

The CDR3 DNA sequence: TGTGCCAGCAGCTTAGCGGGGAGGATGGACGGAGAGACCCAGTACTTC. This sequence encodes CASSLAGRMDGETQYF. The V gene is TRBV7-9, the J gene TRBJ2-5, with D possibly matching TRBD2 (6 bases). Between the trimmed V and J ends, which lost 0 bases and 4 bases, there was a span of 15 bases. CDR3 length equals 16 residues. Germline lookup yields CDR1 SEHNR and CDR2 FQNEAQ (reference sequence). Filled out from reference TRBV7-9 and TRBJ2-5, the complete variable domain reads DTGVSQNPRHKITKRGQNVTFRCDPISEHNRLYWYRQTLGQGPEFLTYFQNEAQLEKSRLLSDRFSAERPKGSFSTLEIQRTEQGDSAMYLCASSLAGRMDGETQYFGPGTRLLVL.

The table lists this clonotype with a few counts. The rearrangement joins TRBV7-2 to TRBJ2-1; D is unresolved. The J call is doubtful: the DNA matches TRBJ2-5 better. The CDR3 covers 15 residues. Germline-derived CDR1 and CDR2 are SGHTA and FQGNSA. This CDR3 is CASSLIRRTQETQYF. CDR3 sequence (DNA): TGTGCCAGCAGCTTAATACGGAGAACCCAAGAGACCCAGTACTTC.

The rearrangement joins TRBV6-5 to TRBJ2-3, with 9 bases aligning to TRBD2. Trimming cost V 0 bases and J 14 bases; bases outside gene matches: 6. Looked up from germline, CDR1 is MNHEY and CDR2 is SVGAGI. The CDR3 spans 13 residues. Here the CDR3 reads CASSYSRLAGLYF. The CDR3 coding sequence is TGTGCCAGCAGTTACTCGAGGCTAGCGGGATTGTATTTT.